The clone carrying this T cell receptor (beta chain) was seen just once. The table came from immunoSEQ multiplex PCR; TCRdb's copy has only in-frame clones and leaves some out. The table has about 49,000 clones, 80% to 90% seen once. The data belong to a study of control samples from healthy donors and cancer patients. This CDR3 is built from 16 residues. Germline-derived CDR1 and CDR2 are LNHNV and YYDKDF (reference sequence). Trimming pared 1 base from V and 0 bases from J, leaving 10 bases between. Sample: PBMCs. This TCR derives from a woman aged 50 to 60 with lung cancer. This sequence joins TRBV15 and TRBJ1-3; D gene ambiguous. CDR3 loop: CATSRVGVLSGNTIYF. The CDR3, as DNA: TGTGCCACCAGCAGAGTTGGAGTCCTCTCTGGAAACACCATATATTTT.